These T cell receptor beta chains were read from a single sample in a study of Ad26.COV2.S vaccination and SARS-CoV-2 variants. Generated by immunoSEQ multiplex PCR, the TCRdb table keeps only in-frame clones and is missing some. The sample shows around 320,000 clones, roughly 87% of them seen only once. The sequences come from peripheral blood, collected in a trial of Ad26.COV2.S vaccine versus placebo. These TCRs come from a person aged 18-65 years who received the Ad26.COV2.S COVID-19 vaccine or a placebo. Each CDR3 is given with its conserved first and last residue. The order of the fields is V gene, CDR3 protein.

V gene: TRBV11-2; CDR3 protein: CASSTPPGQGAPGANVLTF
V gene: TRBV14; CDR3 protein: CASSRRMNQPQHF
V gene: TRBV7-3; CDR3 protein: CASRPTGANTEAFF
V gene: TRBV7-2; CDR3 protein: CASSLNSGGPQYF
V gene: TRBV24-1; CDR3 protein: CATSASPGETQYF
V gene: TRBV12-3/TRBV12-4; CDR3 protein: CASSWTENTEAFF
V gene: TRBV7-2; CDR3 protein: CASSSGQIIHPLHF
V gene: TRBV18; CDR3 protein: CASSLRTVTEAFF
V gene: TRBV5-1; CDR3 protein: CASSVTSVQGSGYTF
V gene: TRBV6-5; CDR3 protein: CASSYTITPDTQYF
V gene: TRBV7-9; CDR3 protein: CASSRVGRDEKLFF
V gene: TRBV27; CDR3 protein: CASSLGGRSHGYTF
V gene: TRBV29-1; CDR3 protein: CSVEWGSEAFF
V gene: TRBV11-2; CDR3 protein: CASSLGQGEFEPQHF
V gene: TRBV24-1; CDR3 protein: CATSGTRGTTVDTQYF
V gene: TRBV6-5; CDR3 protein: CASSYSGRGGNQPQHF
V gene: TRBV6-1; CDR3 protein: CASSEPGRGADTEAFF
V gene: TRBV2; CDR3 protein: CASFPLGIDRSYEQYF
V gene: TRBV7-4; CDR3 protein: CASSLSYTQGRPTFYEQYF
V gene: TRBV30; CDR3 protein: CAWSVTIKGSPLHF
V gene: TRBV18; CDR3 protein: CASSPARQGGVMNTEAFF
V gene: TRBV5-1; CDR3 protein: CASSLGAVNTEAFF
V gene: TRBV7-8; CDR3 protein: CASSRTSGDYNEQFF
V gene: TRBV19; CDR3 protein: CASSIVPAVNTEAFF
V gene: TRBV25-1; CDR3 protein: CASSDLAGVKDEQFF
V gene: TRBV10-3; CDR3 protein: CAIRAGGERNEQFF
V gene: TRBV5-8; CDR3 protein: CASSVQGGTYEQYF
V gene: TRBV5-6; CDR3 protein: CASSWGLAALPQETQYF
V gene: TRBV12-3/TRBV12-4; CDR3 protein: CASSLGEKLFF
V gene: TRBV6-5; CDR3 protein: CASSTKQGAYGYTF
V gene: TRBV7-9; CDR3 protein: CASSLVVDQETQYF
V gene: TRBV6-5; CDR3 protein: CASKRGGVDTQYF
V gene: TRBV6-6; CDR3 protein: CASRAEEGEPYEQYF
V gene: TRBV4-3; CDR3 protein: CASSQDDRASYEQYF
V gene: TRBV2; CDR3 protein: CASSTEFVSSLLGGYTF
V gene: TRBV9; CDR3 protein: CASSVGPAGNQETQYF
V gene: TRBV28; CDR3 protein: CASSLDRGPAYEQYF
V gene: TRBV15; CDR3 protein: CATSRETPGAYNEQFF
V gene: TRBV14; CDR3 protein: CASSQRGSTSYEQYF
V gene: TRBV27; CDR3 protein: CASSFGVDGANVLTF
V gene: TRBV5-6; CDR3 protein: CASSFSTGELFF
V gene: TRBV5-1; CDR3 protein: CASTTGTGYSGEQYF
V gene: TRBV15; CDR3 protein: CATSLGEHTEAFF
V gene: TRBV2; CDR3 protein: CASSPGISYEQYF
V gene: TRBV9; CDR3 protein: CASSVGGTARNTIYF
V gene: TRBV6-5; CDR3 protein: CASRGVSNQPQHF